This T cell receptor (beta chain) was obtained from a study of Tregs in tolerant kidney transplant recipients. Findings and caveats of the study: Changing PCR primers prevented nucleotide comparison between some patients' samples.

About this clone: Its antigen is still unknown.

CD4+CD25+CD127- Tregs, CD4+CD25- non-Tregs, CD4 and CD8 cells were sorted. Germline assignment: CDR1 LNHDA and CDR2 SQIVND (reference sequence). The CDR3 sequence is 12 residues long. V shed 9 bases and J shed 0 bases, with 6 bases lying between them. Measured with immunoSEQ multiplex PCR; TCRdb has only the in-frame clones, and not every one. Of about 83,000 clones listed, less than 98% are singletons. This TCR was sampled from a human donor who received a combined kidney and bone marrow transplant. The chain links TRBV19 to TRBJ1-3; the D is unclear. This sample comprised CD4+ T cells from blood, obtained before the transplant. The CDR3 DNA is TGTGCCAGCGGGGTCTCTGGAAACACCATATATTTT. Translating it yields CASGVSGNTIYF.